What follows are 26 T cell receptor beta chains derived from one specimen sequenced in a study of blood T cell repertoires in COVID-19. The protocol was immunoSEQ multiplex PCR, while the TCRdb copy is restricted to in-frame clones and leaves out a portion. This sample has around 290,000 clones, with 85% to 90% found just once. The sample taken for sequencing was PBMCs or T cells enriched from blood (not recorded which). The receptors stem from a woman aged 60-75 years in a cohort exposed to, infected with or recovered from COVID-19 (not recorded which).

V and J are TRBV9 and TRBJ1-6, with D tentatively TRBD1 (5 bases). The V end was cut by 3 bases, the J end by 10 bases, with 17 bases between. The CDR3 sequence is 15 residues long. Per the germline V gene, CDR1 is SGDLS and CDR2 is YYNGEE. The DNA for the CDR3 is TGTGCCAGCAGCGCCAGGGTGGTGGCCGGATCACCCCTCCACTTT. Its translation is CASSARVVAGSPLHF.

The chain employs TRBV5-6 and TRBJ1-3; D gene unclear. This CDR3 comprises 15 residues. V lost 0 bases, J lost 1 base, and 8 bases lay in between. From germline, CDR1 is SGHDT and CDR2 YYEEEE. DNA for the CDR3: TGTGCCAGCAGCTTGGGAGGGAGATCTGGAAACACCATATATTTT. Translated, it gives CASSLGGRSGNTIYF.

The chain uses TRBV6-6 and TRBJ1-6, with 8 positions matching TRBD1. Unmatched junction bases numbered 7, after V lost 6 bases and J lost 9 bases. CDR1 is MNHNY and CDR2 is SVGAGI in the germline V gene (reference sequence). The length of the CDR3 is 14 residues. Here the CDR3 DNA reads TGTGCCAGCAGATACCAGGGGGCATTTTCACCCCTCCACTTT. It yields the protein CASRYQGAFSPLHF.

This chain joins TRBV6-5 and TRBJ2-7, with 8 bases matching TRBD1. V was clipped by 8 bases and J by 3 bases; unmatched bases: 6. Germline CDR1 MNHEY, CDR2 SVGAGI. The CDR3 spans 13 residues. Here the CDR3 reads CASRDRTFYEQYF. CDR3 DNA sequence: TGTGCCAGCCGGGACAGGACCTTCTACGAGCAGTACTTC.

This chain connects TRBV5-1 to TRBJ1-2; tentatively, D is TRBD1 (5 bases). The V end lost 0 bases, the J end lost 7 bases, and 13 bases lay between the germline ends. Germline V gene data show CDR1 as SGHRS and CDR2 as YFSETQ. The CDR3 contains 14 residues. The CDR3: CASSLELGTGGYTF. CDR3 in DNA: TGCGCCAGCAGCTTGGAACTGGGTACAGGTGGCTACACCTTC.

The chain couples TRBV6-1 to TRBJ1-5; 9 positions agree with TRBD1. The CDR3 has 15 amino acids. CDR1 and CDR2 (germline): MNHNS, SASEGT. V dropped 0 bases and J dropped 4; count of bases not matched to a gene: 1. CDR3 protein: CASSEAGTGNQPQHF. CDR3 DNA: TGTGCCAGCAGTGAAGCTGGGACAGGGAATCAGCCCCAGCATTTT.

DNA for the CDR3: TGTGCCAGCAGTTACTCGACTGAGGGCAATGAGCAGTTCTTC. It encodes CASSYSTEGNEQFF. This chain links TRBV6-5 with TRBJ2-1; possibly TRBD2 for D (5 bases). The V end was cut by 0 bases, the J end by 6 bases, with 9 bases between. The germline CDR1 and CDR2 sequences are MNHEY and SVGAGI. The CDR3 spans 14 residues.

The chain carries TRBV11-3 and TRBJ2-3; 8 nucleotides align to TRBD2. The CDR3 consists of 15 residues. CDR1 and CDR2 from the germline V gene are SGHNT and YENEEA. The J segment lost 4 bases and the V segment lost 1 base, leaving 4 bases of the junction unmatched. The CDR3 nucleotides are TGTGCCAGCAGCTTAGGAAGCGGGGGCGCAGATACGCAGTATTTT. Its protein is CASSLGSGGADTQYF.

The rearrangement links TRBV5-1 to TRBJ1-1, with TRBD1 identical over 7 bases. Per the germline V gene, CDR1 is SGHRS and CDR2 is YFSETQ. This CDR3 region has 14 residues. J lost 4 bases, V lost 4 bases, and 7 bases had no gene match. The CDR3: CASSLQGSGTEAFF. CDR3 DNA: TGCGCCAGCAGCCTACAGGGGAGTGGCACTGAAGCTTTCTTT.

The CDR3 here is CASSPANYGYTF. The DNA for the CDR3 is TGCGCCAGCAGCCCAGCTAACTATGGCTACACCTTC. This chain connects TRBV5-1 to TRBJ1-2; D remains unclear. The V and J ends lost 4 bases and 0 bases respectively, with 4 bases between them. There are 12 residues in the CDR3. The germline CDR1 and CDR2 sequences are SGHRS and YFSETQ.

This clone was recorded a few times. J is TRBJ2-7 and V is TRBV28, with TRBD1 matching 11 bases. CDR3 length equals 14 residues. V lost 5 bases to trimming and J lost 6 bases; unmatched junction nucleotides: 6. Germline-derived CDR1 and CDR2 are MDHEN and SYDVKM. CDR3 DNA sequence: TGTGCCAGCAGTCCGGACAGGGGGCTACTCGAGCAGTACTTC. This sequence encodes CASSPDRGLLEQYF.

This chain links TRBV3-1 (or the pseudogene TRBV3-2) with TRBJ1-1; D may be TRBD1 (5 bases). The V and J ends lost 1 base and 0 bases respectively, with 18 bases between them. This CDR3 spans 18 amino acids. Germline CDR1 and CDR2: LGHDT and YNNKEL (reference sequence). CDR3 protein: CASSQVMRGRYMNTEAFF. As DNA, the CDR3 is TGTGCCAGCAGCCAAGTAATGCGGGGGAGGTATATGAACACTGAAGCTTTCTTT.

The chain has TRBV2 and TRBJ2-7, with D maybe TRBD1 (8 bases). Trimming shortened V by 6 bases and J by 9 bases, and 18 bases separated the two germline ends. CDR1 is SNHLY and CDR2 is FYNNEI in the germline V gene. The CDR3 spans 13 residues. The DNA for the CDR3 is TGTGCCAGCAGAGGGACTACCACAGGGGGGCAGTACTTC. Its protein is CASRGTTTGGQYF. The variable domain in full, with the rest retrieved from reference TRBV2 and TRBJ2-7, is EPEVTQTPSHQVTQMGQEVILRCVPISNHLYFYWYRQILGQKVEFLVSFYNNEISEKSEIFDDQFSVERPDGSNFTLKIRSTKLEDSAMYFCASRGTTTGGQYFGPGTRLTVT.

V usage is TRBV24-1 and J usage is TRBJ1-2; the D gene is possibly TRBD1 (5 bases). The CDR3 runs 13 residues. The V and J ends lost 4 bases and 8 bases respectively, with 13 bases between them. CDR1 KGHDR and CDR2 SFDVKD come from the germline V gene. The CDR3 nucleotides read TGTGCCACCAGTGACCAGGGAAAAGGCGGCTACACCTTC. This codes for CATSDQGKGGYTF.

The V and J genes are TRBV9 and TRBJ2-7; 7 nucleotides align to TRBD2. V shed 0 bases and J 5 bases; nucleotides not matched to a gene: 8. This CDR3 has 15 amino acids. Germline lookup yields CDR1 SGDLS and CDR2 YYNGEE. The CDR3 is CASSVAGLEGDEQYF. CDR3 nucleotides: TGTGCCAGCAGCGTAGCTGGACTAGAAGGCGACGAGCAGTACTTC. The whole variable domain, remainder taken from reference TRBV9 and TRBJ2-7, is DSGVTQTPKHLITATGQRVTLRCSPRSGDLSVYWYQQSLDQGLQFLIQYYNGEERAKGNILERFSAQQFPDLHSELNLSSLELGDSALYFCASSVAGLEGDEQYFGPGTRLTVT.

The chain combines TRBV3-1 (or the pseudogene TRBV3-2) with TRBJ2-5, with 11 positions matching TRBD1. Per germline, CDR1 LGHDT and CDR2 YNNKEL (reference sequence). V dropped 2 bases and J dropped 1; count of bases not matched to a gene: 3. The CDR3 consists of 16 residues. The CDR3 DNA reads as TGTGCCAGCAGCCAACGGACAGGGGGCCCCCAAGAGACCCAGTACTTC. Protein sequence: CASSQRTGGPQETQYF.

This sequence joins TRBV28 and TRBJ1-2; 9 bases fit TRBD1. The CDR3 extends over 15 amino acids. With V trimmed by 3 bases and J by 8 bases, 10 bases remained unmatched. Germline V CDR1 and CDR2: MDHEN, SYDVKM. The CDR3 is CASSFPPGQGMGYTF. The CDR3 DNA sequence: TGTGCCAGCAGTTTCCCCCCGGGACAGGGTATGGGCTACACCTTC.

This clone was seen a single time. The chain joins TRBV28 to TRBJ2-1; 8 nucleotides align to TRBD1. Trimming at V came to 6 bases and at J to 5 bases, leaving 6 bases not matched to a gene. This CDR3 region has 14 residues. The germline V gene encodes CDR1 MDHEN and CDR2 SYDVKM. CDR3 nucleotides: TGTGCCAGCAGGGCGACAGGGGTAAACAATGAGCAGTTCTTC. Amino acid sequence: CASRATGVNNEQFF.

CDR3: CASSSGTGGGTDTQYF. Here the CDR3 DNA reads TGTGCCAGCAGCTCAGGGACAGGGGGAGGTACAGATACGCAGTATTTT. J is TRBJ2-3 and V is TRBV5-4; TRBD1 matches 11 bases. The CDR3 has 16 residues. The ends lost 3 bases at V and 3 bases at J; junction bases unmatched: 6. Germline V gives CDR1 SGHNT, CDR2 YYREEE (reference sequence).

The chain links TRBV5-1 to TRBJ2-2; D is perhaps TRBD1 (6 bases). The germline gives CDR1 SGHRS, CDR2 YFSETQ. CDR3 length equals 13 residues. The V end was cut by 4 bases, the J end by 4 bases, with 8 bases between. The CDR3 sequence is CASSQGFTGELFF. The DNA for the CDR3 is TGCGCCAGCAGCCAGGGGTTCACCGGGGAGCTGTTTTTT.

The chain employs TRBV25-1 and TRBJ1-5, with D unresolved. The ends were cut back, 8 bases at V and 0 bases at J, with 20 bases in the middle. Per the germline V gene, CDR1 is MGHDK and CDR2 is SYGVNS. The CDR3 sequence is 17 residues long. CDR3 DNA: TGTGCCAGCTCAGACCCATTTGACAAATATAGCAATCAGCCCCAGCATTTT. Its translation: CASSDPFDKYSNQPQHF.

The chain is built from TRBV28 and TRBJ2-7; D is possibly TRBD2 (6 bases). Between the trimmed V and J ends, which lost 7 bases and 0 bases, there was a span of 25 bases. This CDR3 region has 18 residues. The germline V gene has CDR1 MDHEN and CDR2 SYDVKM. CDR3: CASINPGTVGRSSYEQYF. DNA for the CDR3: TGTGCCAGCATTAACCCCGGGACTGTCGGCCGAAGCTCCTACGAGCAGTACTTC.

V usage is TRBV18 and J usage is TRBJ2-7; D possibly corresponds to TRBD2 (6 bases). Per the germline V gene, CDR1 is KGHSH and CDR2 is LQKENI. This CDR3 spans 15 amino acids. V lost 2 bases and J 0 bases, leaving 11 bases between the germline ends. DNA of the CDR3: TGTGCCAGCTCACCAGAGAGGGGACTCTCCTACGAGCAGTACTTC. It encodes CASSPERGLSYEQYF.

V is TRBV7-8 and J is TRBJ1-3; D gene ambiguous. The CDR3 has 16 residues. CDR1 and CDR2 from the germline V gene are SGHVS and FQNEAQ. V was trimmed by 1 base and J by 0 bases, leaving 10 bases between them. The CDR3 DNA reads as TGTGCCAGCAGCTTAGGGCAGTCTGGCTCTGGAAACACCATATATTTT. Its translation is CASSLGQSGSGNTIYF. Full variable domain (remainder filled in from reference TRBV7-8 and TRBJ1-3): GAGVSQSPRYKVAKRGQDVALRCDPISGHVSLFWYQQALGQGPEFLTYFQNEAQLDKSGLPSDRFFAERPEGSVSTLKIQRTQQEDSAVYLCASSLGQSGSGNTIYFGEGSWLTVV.

This chain uses TRBV5-8 with TRBJ1-1; TRBD1 aligns across 8 bases. The CDR3 runs 14 residues. Germline trimming cut 0 bases from V and 5 bases from J; bases unmatched to any gene: 3. Germline V gene data show CDR1 as SGHTS and CDR2 as YDEGEE. The CDR3 DNA is TGTGCCAGCAGCTTGGGGACAGGGCGTACTGAAGCTTTCTTT. Translated: CASSLGTGRTEAFF.

The V gene is TRBV14, the J gene TRBJ1-5, with D possibly matching TRBD1 (6 bases). The CDR3 contains 15 residues. Germline V gene sequence: CDR1 SGHDN, CDR2 FVKESK. Trimming took 3 bases from V and 3 from J, leaving 12 bases between them. CDR3 protein: CASSQYRDINQPQHF. The CDR3 bases are TGTGCCAGCAGCCAGTACCGGGACATCAATCAGCCCCAGCATTTT.